This T cell receptor beta chain is drawn from a study of T cells after yellow fever vaccination. V gave up 9 bases and J gave up 2 bases; unmatched junction bases: 6. CDR1 is SGHNT and CDR2 is YYREEE in the germline V gene (reference sequence). The CDR3 consists of 14 residues. This clonotype was recorded a few times. TCRdb reanalysed the 5' RACE reads using MiXCR and keeps one entry per CDR3 protein. Of roughly 520,000 distinct CDR3 sequences in the sample, less than 25% were seen once. The chain has TRBV5-4 and TRBJ2-3, with 10 nucleotides matching TRBD1. The TCR was taken from a young man who received the YFV17D yellow fever vaccine. The source was PBMCs, collected roughly 20 days after the first yellow fever vaccination. The CDR3 DNA reads TGTGCCACCCAGGGACAGGGGATCACAGATACGCAGTATTTT. Its protein is CATQGQGITDTQYF.